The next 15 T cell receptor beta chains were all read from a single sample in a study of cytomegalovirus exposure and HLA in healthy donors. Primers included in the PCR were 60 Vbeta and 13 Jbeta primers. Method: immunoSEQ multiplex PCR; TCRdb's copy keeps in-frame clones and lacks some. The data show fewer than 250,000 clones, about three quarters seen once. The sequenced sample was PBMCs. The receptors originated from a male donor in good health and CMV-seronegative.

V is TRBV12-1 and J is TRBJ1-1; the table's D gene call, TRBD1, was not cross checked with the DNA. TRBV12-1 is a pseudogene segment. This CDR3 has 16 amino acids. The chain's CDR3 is CASRPGTGHMNTEAFF. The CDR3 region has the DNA TGTGCCAGCAGACCCGGGACAGGGCATATGAACACTGAAGCTTTCTTT.

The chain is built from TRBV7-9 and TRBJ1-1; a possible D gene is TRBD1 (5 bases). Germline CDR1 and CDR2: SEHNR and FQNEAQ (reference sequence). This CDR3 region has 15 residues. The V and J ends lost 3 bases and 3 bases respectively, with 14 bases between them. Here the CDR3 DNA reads TGTGCCAGCAGCTTGGGAAATGGGGCGGACACTGAAGCTTTCTTT. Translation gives CASSLGNGADTEAFF.

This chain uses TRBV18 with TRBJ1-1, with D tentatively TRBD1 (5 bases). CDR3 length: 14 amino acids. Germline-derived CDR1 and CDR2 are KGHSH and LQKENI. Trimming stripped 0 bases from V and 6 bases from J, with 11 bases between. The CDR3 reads CASSPPGRAAEAFF. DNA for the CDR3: TGTGCCAGCTCACCACCGGGCAGGGCTGCTGAAGCTTTCTTT.

The DNA for the CDR3 is TGTGCCAGCAGCTTCCAAGGGGTAGGGGGATCATACGAGCAGTACTTC. It translates to CASSFQGVGGSYEQYF. The chain links TRBV7-2 to TRBJ2-7, with D possibly being TRBD1 (6 bases). CDR1 SGHTA and CDR2 FQGNSA come from the germline V gene. V dropped 3 bases and J dropped 4 bases, with 19 bases sitting between them. This CDR3 comprises 16 residues.

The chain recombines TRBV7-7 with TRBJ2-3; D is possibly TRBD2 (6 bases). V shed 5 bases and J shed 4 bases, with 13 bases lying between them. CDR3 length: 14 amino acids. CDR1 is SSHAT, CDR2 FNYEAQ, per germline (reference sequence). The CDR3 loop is CASSHGLPPDTQYF. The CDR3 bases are TGTGCCAGCAGCCACGGACTACCCCCAGATACGCAGTATTTT.

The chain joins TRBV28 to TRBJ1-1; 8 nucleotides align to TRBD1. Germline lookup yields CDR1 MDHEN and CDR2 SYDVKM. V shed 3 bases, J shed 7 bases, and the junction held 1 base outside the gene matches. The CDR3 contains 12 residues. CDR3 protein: CASSFDRGEAFF. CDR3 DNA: TGTGCCAGCAGTTTTGACAGGGGTGAAGCTTTCTTT.

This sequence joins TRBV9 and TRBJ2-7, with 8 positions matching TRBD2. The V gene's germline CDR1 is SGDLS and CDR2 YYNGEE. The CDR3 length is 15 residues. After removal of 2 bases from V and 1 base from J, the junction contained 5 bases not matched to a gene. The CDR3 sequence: CASSVGLGVSYEQYF. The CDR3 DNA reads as TGTGCCAGCAGCGTGGGACTAGGCGTTTCCTACGAGCAGTACTTC.

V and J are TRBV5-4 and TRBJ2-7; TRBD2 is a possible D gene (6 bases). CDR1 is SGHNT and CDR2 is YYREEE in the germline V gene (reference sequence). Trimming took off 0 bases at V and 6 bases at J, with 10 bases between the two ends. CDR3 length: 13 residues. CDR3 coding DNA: TGTGCCAGCAGCTTGGGCAGGGAGGTCGAGCAGTACTTC. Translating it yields CASSLGREVEQYF.

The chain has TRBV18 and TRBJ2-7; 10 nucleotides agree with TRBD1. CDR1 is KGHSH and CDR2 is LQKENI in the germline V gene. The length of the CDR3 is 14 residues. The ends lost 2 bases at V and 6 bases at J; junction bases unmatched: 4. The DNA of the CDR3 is TGTGCCAGCTCACCAGGGACAGGGGCCACCGAGCAGTACTTC. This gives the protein CASSPGTGATEQYF.

CDR3 sequence: CASSYSTGGSETQYF. The CDR3 nucleotides read TGTGCCAGCAGTTACTCGACAGGGGGTAGCGAGACCCAGTACTTC. The J gene is TRBJ2-5, the V gene TRBV6-5, with 9 bases lining up with TRBD1. With V trimmed by 0 bases and J by 5 bases, 4 bases remained unmatched. CDR1 is MNHEY and CDR2 is SVGAGI in the germline V gene. The CDR3 runs 15 residues.

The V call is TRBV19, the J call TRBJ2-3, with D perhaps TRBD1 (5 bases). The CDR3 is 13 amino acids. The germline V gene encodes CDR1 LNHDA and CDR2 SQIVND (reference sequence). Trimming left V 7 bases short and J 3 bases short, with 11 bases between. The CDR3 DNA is TGTGCCAGTAAAATTACAGGAACAGATACGCAGTATTTT. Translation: CASKITGTDTQYF.

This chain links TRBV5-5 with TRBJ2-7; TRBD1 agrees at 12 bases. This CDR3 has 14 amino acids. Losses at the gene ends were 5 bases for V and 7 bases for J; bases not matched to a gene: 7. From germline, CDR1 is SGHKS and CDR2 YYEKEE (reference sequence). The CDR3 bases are TGTGCCAGCAGTACGGGACAGGGGGCAAGGGAGCAGTACTTC. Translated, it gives CASSTGQGAREQYF.

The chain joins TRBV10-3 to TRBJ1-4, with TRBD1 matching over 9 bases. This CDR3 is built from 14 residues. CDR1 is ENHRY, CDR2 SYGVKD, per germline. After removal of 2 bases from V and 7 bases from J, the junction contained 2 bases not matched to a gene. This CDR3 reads CAISEGQGLEKLFF. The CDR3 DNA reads TGTGCCATCAGTGAGGGACAGGGGCTTGAAAAACTGTTTTTT.

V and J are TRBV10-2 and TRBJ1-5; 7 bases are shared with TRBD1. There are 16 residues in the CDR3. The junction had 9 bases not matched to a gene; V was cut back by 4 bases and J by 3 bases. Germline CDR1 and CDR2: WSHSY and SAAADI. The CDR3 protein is CASSVIQGDPNQPQHF. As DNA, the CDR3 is TGCGCCAGCAGTGTTATCCAGGGGGACCCCAATCAGCCCCAGCATTTT.

The CDR3 spells CASSLYRGEPSEQYF. CDR3 coding DNA: TGTGCCAGCAGTTTATACCGGGGGGAGCCGTCCGAGCAGTACTTC. This sequence joins TRBV28 and TRBJ2-7, with 7 positions matching TRBD2. This CDR3 has 15 amino acids. CDR1 MDHEN and CDR2 SYDVKM come from the germline V gene. V was clipped by 1 base and J by 6 bases; unmatched bases: 9.